Given below is one T cell receptor (beta chain) in context. Its antigen is not known. One junction end disagrees with the germline gene, perhaps due to a read error. This sample was taken from a study of T cells in Graves' hyperthyroidism and ophthalmopathy. What was amplified from RNA transcripts were TCR beta CDR3 regions. HTBI primers were used for first-round RT-PCR of the TCR CDR3. TCRdb fed the multiplex PCR reads into MiXCR, producing one record per CDR3 protein. This sample yields about 640,000 distinct CDR3 sequences, of which around 21% are seen a single time; 34% belongs to the top ten. The CDR3 extends over 13 amino acids. The germline V gene has CDR1 SSHAT and CDR2 FNYEAQ (reference sequence). Whole-study findings and limits: In the analysis, a 13 V-J model separated ophthalmopathy from stable hyperthyroidism.

In the ophthalmopathy cohort, Clinical Activity Score was at least 3, NOSPECS grade at least 4, and duration under 3 months. Patients with uncontrolled infections, other autoimmune diseases, pregnancy or lactation were excluded. Clinical symptoms, serum thyroxine, TRAb, thyroid ultrasound and orbital computed tomography informed diagnoses. Source material: blood. This receptor was identified in a man aged 25 to 40 with Graves' ophthalmopathy. The J gene is TRBJ2-1, the V gene TRBV7-7; tentatively, D is TRBD1 or TRBD2 (6 bases each). CDR3 DNA sequence: TGTGCTAGCAGCCCGGGGGCCCACCATGAGCAGTTCTTC. Amino acid sequence: CASSPGAHHEQFF.